This T cell receptor beta chain comes out of a study of blood T cell repertoires in COVID-19. V lost 4 bases to trimming and J lost 1 base, with 3 bases between them. The CDR3 is 12 amino acids. Assay used: immunoSEQ multiplex PCR; TCRdb lists only in-frame clones, some missing. Of almost 95,000 clones listed, about 80% were seen once; the top ten hold approximately 6.7%. The sequence was obtained from a man aged 55 to 70 with acute or convalescent COVID-19. The chain recombines TRBV12-3 or TRBV12-4 with TRBJ2-3; D uncertain. Input material: peripheral blood. The CDR3 region has the DNA TGTGCCAGCAGTTCAGGCACAGATACGCAGTATTTT. Translation gives CASSSGTDTQYF.